A single T cell receptor (beta chain) is shown here with its context. Its antigen is still unknown. The protocol was immunoSEQ multiplex PCR, while the TCRdb copy is restricted to in-frame clones and leaves out a portion. The data show tens of thousands of clones, 70% to 90% seen once. Unmatched junction bases numbered 10, after V lost 7 bases and J lost 3 bases. CDR3 length equals 16 residues. CDR1 is LNHDA, CDR2 SQIVND, per germline (reference sequence). The data stem from a study of cytomegalovirus exposure and HLA in healthy donors. The wider study: The approximately 120 validation repertoires used the same platform as the 650 to 850 first-cohort repertoires, a later analysis reported.

Study conclusions and caveats: Most TCR sequences were seen very rarely across donors, but some public TCRs occurred in many.

The genes are TRBV19 and TRBJ2-2; 8 bases map to TRBD1. Sequenced: PBMCs. The clonotype comes from a woman aged 18-29 years in good health and CMV-seropositive. CDR3 region: CASTLQGGFDTGELFF. DNA for the CDR3: TGTGCCAGTACCTTACAGGGGGGATTTGACACCGGGGAGCTGTTTTTT.